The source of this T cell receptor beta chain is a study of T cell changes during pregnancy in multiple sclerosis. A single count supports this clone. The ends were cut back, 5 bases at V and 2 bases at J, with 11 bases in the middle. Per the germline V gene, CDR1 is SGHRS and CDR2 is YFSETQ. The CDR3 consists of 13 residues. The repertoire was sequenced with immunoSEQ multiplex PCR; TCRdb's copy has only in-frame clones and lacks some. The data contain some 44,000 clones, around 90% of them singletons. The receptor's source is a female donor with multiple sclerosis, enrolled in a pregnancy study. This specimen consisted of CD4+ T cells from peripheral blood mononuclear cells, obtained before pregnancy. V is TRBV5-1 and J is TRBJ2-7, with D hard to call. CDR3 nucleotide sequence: TGCGCCAGCAGTCAAGACACCGCCTACGAGCAGTACTTC. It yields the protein CASSQDTAYEQYF.